The 19 T cell receptor beta chains below come from one sample, sequenced in a study of cytomegalovirus exposure and HLA in healthy donors. PCR employed 60 Vbeta and 13 Jbeta primers. Only in-frame clones appear in the TCRdb table, and some are missing; sequencing was by immunoSEQ multiplex PCR. The sample lists about 140,000 clones, around 82% occurring once. Sequencing was carried out using PBMCs. These receptors originate from a woman under 30 in good health and CMV-seropositive.

V and J are TRBV28 and TRBJ2-1; 7 nucleotides align to TRBD1. The length of the CDR3 is 17 residues. Germline CDR1 and CDR2: MDHEN and SYDVKM. V dropped 3 bases and J dropped 8; count of bases not matched to a gene: 16. The CDR3 DNA follows: TGTGCCAGCAGTTTCTCCACCCTTCCGACAGGGATACATGAGCAGTTCTTC. Translating it yields CASSFSTLPTGIHEQFF.

The chain has TRBV7-9 and TRBJ1-2; no definite D call. The CDR3 runs 15 residues. Germline V lookup: CDR1 SEHNR, CDR2 FQNEAQ (reference sequence). V was trimmed by 5 bases and J by 0 bases, leaving 13 bases between them. The CDR3 sequence: CASSPPGLANYGYTF. The DNA of the CDR3 is TGTGCCAGCAGCCCGCCGGGATTAGCTAACTATGGCTACACCTTC.

The V call is TRBV2, the J call TRBJ1-2; 7 bases are a match to TRBD1. This CDR3 is 13 amino acids long. Trimming took 5 bases from V and 8 from J; bases not matched to a gene: 8. Germline V gives CDR1 SNHLY, CDR2 FYNNEI. CDR3 in DNA: TGTGCCAGCAGTTTCGACAGGGCGGACGGCTACACCTTC. Protein product: CASSFDRADGYTF.

The chain combines TRBV11-2 with TRBJ2-7; perhaps TRBD1 as D (6 bases). Looked up from germline, CDR1 is SGHAT and CDR2 is FQNNGV. This CDR3 contains 14 residues. V was shortened by 1 base and J by 3 bases, with 10 bases between the two germline ends. DNA of the CDR3: TGTGCCAGCAGCTTAGGGGACACCTACTACGAGCAGTACTTC. Its translation: CASSLGDTYYEQYF.

CDR3 bases: TGTGCCAGCAGCAAAGCCCCCACTGGGAACACCGGGGAGCTGTTTTTT. This encodes CASSKAPTGNTGELFF. J is TRBJ2-2 and V is TRBV21-1; the table's D call TRBD2 went unverified against the DNA. TRBV21-1 is a pseudogene segment. CDR3 length: 16 residues.

This clone occurred a few times. J is TRBJ2-7 and V is TRBV11-2; a possible D gene is TRBD1 (6 bases). Germline values: CDR1 SGHAT, CDR2 FQNNGV. Trimming shortened V by 1 base and J by 5 bases, and 18 bases separated the two germline ends. This CDR3 has 16 residues. The CDR3 DNA follows: TGTGCCAGCAGCTTAGGAGTGGGGGCATCGCCCAACGAGCAGTACTTC. It codes for CASSLGVGASPNEQYF.

The chain carries TRBV12-5 and TRBJ1-4; TRBD1 matches at 7 bases. Germline V gene lookup returns CDR1 LGHNT and CDR2 FRNRAP. The V gene end was trimmed by 6 bases and the J gene end by 5 bases; junction bases not matched to a gene: 3. The CDR3 is 13 amino acids. CDR3 DNA: TGTGCTAGTGGCCTGACAGGGAATGAAAAACTGTTTTTT. The encoded protein is CASGLTGNEKLFF.

This clone was detected a few times. The chain recombines TRBV7-6 with TRBJ1-2; 7 bases fit TRBD1. This CDR3 is 15 amino acids long. J was trimmed by 4 bases and V by 1 base; bases with no gene match: 6. Germline lookup yields CDR1 SGHVS and CDR2 FNYEAQ. CDR3 nucleotide sequence: TGTGCCAGCAGCTTAGTGGCGGGACAGACCTATGGCTACACCTTC. Protein sequence: CASSLVAGQTYGYTF.

The CDR3 DNA sequence: TGTGCCAGCAGTTTATCCCCCGGACAGTCCTACGAGCAGTACTTC. Translated: CASSLSPGQSYEQYF. The genes are TRBV27 and TRBJ2-7, with D possibly TRBD1 on 6 matching bases. Germline V CDR1 and CDR2: MNHEY, SMNVEV (reference sequence). Deletions cut 0 bases from V and 1 base from J, with 10 bases between. The CDR3 loop spans 15 amino acids.

The V gene is TRBV11-3, the J gene TRBJ1-1; tentatively, D is TRBD1 (5 bases). The V end lost 2 bases, the J end lost 4 bases, and 11 bases lay between the germline ends. This CDR3 is built from 14 residues. Germline V lookup: CDR1 SGHNT, CDR2 YENEEA. For the CDR3, the DNA is TGTGCCAGCAGCTTAAGTTGGGGGGGCACTGAAGCTTTCTTT. It specifies CASSLSWGGTEAFF.

This chain links TRBV2 with TRBJ1-4; D is undetermined. Trimming removed 6 bases at V and 13 bases at J, with 15 bases between. Germline assignment: CDR1 SNHLY and CDR2 FYNNEI. The CDR3 is 12 amino acids. The CDR3, as DNA: TGTGCCAGCAGGAAGCGGGGTCTGGTACTGTTTTTT. Its translation is CASRKRGLVLFF.

The V gene is TRBV7-2, the J gene TRBJ1-1; D unclear. This CDR3 has 15 amino acids. Germline CDR1 SGHTA, CDR2 FQGNSA. Trimming pared 2 bases from V and 8 bases from J, leaving 18 bases between. The CDR3: CASSLSLGGRLEAFF. The CDR3 nucleotides read TGTGCCAGCAGCTTATCCCTCGGAGGCAGGTTGGAAGCTTTCTTT.

The chain employs TRBV7-9 and TRBJ2-4, with D possibly matching TRBD2 (5 bases). The CDR3 length is 17 residues. Germline CDR1 SEHNR, CDR2 FQNEAQ (reference sequence). Trimming pared 5 bases from V and 0 bases from J, leaving 17 bases between. CDR3 nucleotide sequence: TGTGCCAGCAGCCCCTTGCCCGGGAATCTAGCCAAAAACATTCAGTACTTC. Translation gives CASSPLPGNLAKNIQYF.

The chain employs TRBV19 and TRBJ2-3, with D uncertain. The V gene lost 4 bases and the J gene lost 1 base, with 6 bases spanning the gap. The CDR3 loop spans 13 amino acids. CDR1 LNHDA and CDR2 SQIVND come from the germline V gene (reference sequence). Written as DNA, the CDR3 is TGTGCCAGTAGTACCTACGGCACAGATACGCAGTATTTT. Translating gives CASSTYGTDTQYF.

The CDR3 reads CASSESRTGGYEQYF. In nucleotides, the CDR3 is TGCGCCAGCAGTGAGTCCCGGACAGGGGGCTACGAGCAGTACTTC. The genes are TRBV10-2 and TRBJ2-7, with 10 bases identical to TRBD1. The germline CDR1 and CDR2 sequences are WSHSY and SAAADI. The CDR3 sequence is 15 residues long. J gave up 3 bases and V 0 bases, and 2 bases lay outside the gene matches.

The chain employs TRBV10-3 and TRBJ2-7; the D gene is possibly TRBD1 (5 bases). CDR3 length equals 13 residues. The V gene lost 5 bases and the J gene lost 7 bases, with 15 bases spanning the gap. In germline, CDR1 is ENHRY, CDR2 SYGVKD. The CDR3: CAISSDSYSEQYF. CDR3 coding DNA: TGTGCCATCAGTTCCGACAGTTATTCGGAGCAGTACTTC.

The chain carries TRBV14 and TRBJ1-1, with 10 bases matching TRBD1. The CDR3 loop spans 16 amino acids. Germline CDR1 and CDR2: SGHDN and FVKESK. V lost 6 bases, J lost 10 bases, and 17 bases stayed unmatched. The CDR3: CASRHMTGGHLWVAFF. The CDR3 coding sequence is TGTGCCAGCAGGCACATGACAGGGGGCCATTTGTGGGTAGCTTTCTTT.

This chain links TRBV9 with TRBJ1-2, with D tentatively TRBD1 (6 bases). V was clipped by 0 bases and J by 4 bases, with 10 bases between them. Germline V gives CDR1 SGDLS, CDR2 YYNGEE. This CDR3 has 14 residues. The CDR3 is CASSVGQGTYGYTF. The CDR3 nucleotides read TGTGCCAGCAGCGTAGGTCAGGGGACCTATGGCTACACCTTC.

The V and J genes are TRBV5-5 and TRBJ1-1; tentatively, D is TRBD1 (5 bases). Germline CDR1 SGHKS, CDR2 YYEKEE (reference sequence). This CDR3 spans 14 amino acids. V was pared by 4 bases and J by 5 bases, with 15 bases between. DNA for the CDR3: TGTGCCAGCAGCCGGTCGCAGGGTCGGACTGAAGCTTTCTTT. It yields the protein CASSRSQGRTEAFF.